This entry features one TCR beta chain sequence. The data are from a study of TIL therapy for anti-PD-1-resistant metastatic lung cancer. The germline gives CDR1 SQVTM, CDR2 ANQGSEA. Trimming removed 1 base from V and 2 bases from J, with 17 bases in between. CDR3 length equals 16 residues. The immunoSEQ assay was v3. Using immunoSEQ multiplex PCR, the repertoire was profiled, and TCRdb retains in-frame clones only, with some absent. This sample carries approximately 87,000 clones, around 71% of them seen once, and the ten largest clones take approximately 9.9%. Time point indicated: pre-treatment sample, taken before nivolumab and TIL therapy. The tumor samples were excised metastases, mostly pleural nodules or supraclavicular lymph nodes.

V gene TRBV29-1 combines with J gene TRBJ2-5; TRBD1 might be the D (6 bases). The source material was tumor tissue, sampled at baseline. The sequence derives from a person between 25 and 80 years old with non-small cell lung cancer. The CDR3 here is CSVEGEVTGLQETQYF. The CDR3 DNA follows: TGCAGCGTTGAAGGTGAGGTGACAGGCCTACAAGAGACCCAGTACTTC.